Here is one TCR beta chain with its context. Using immunoSEQ multiplex PCR, the repertoire was profiled, and TCRdb retains in-frame clones only, with some absent. The data hold a few hundred thousand clones, with about 86% observed a single time. This sample is part of a study of blood T cell repertoires in COVID-19. The CDR3 loop spans 16 amino acids. Trimming took 2 bases from V and 1 from J, leaving 14 bases between them. Germline-derived CDR1 and CDR2 are KGHSH and LQKENI. The receptor comes from a man aged 25 to 40 with acute COVID-19. The sample was PBMCs or T cells enriched from blood (not recorded which). The chain joins TRBV18 to TRBJ1-2, with a possible D match to TRBD1 (5 bases). Written as DNA, the CDR3 is TGTGCCAGCTCACCATCACAGGAGGGATTTAACTATGGCTACACCTTC. This translates into CASSPSQEGFNYGYTF.